The rows below give T cell receptor beta chains drawn from one sample of a study of blood T cell repertoires in COVID-19. TCRdb's table, derived via immunoSEQ multiplex PCR, lists solely in-frame clones and lacks some. The table shows about 160,000 clones, with about 93% occurring only once. The sample was peripheral blood. The receptors derive from a woman aged 50 to 60 with acute or convalescent COVID-19. Each CDR3 is given with its conserved first and last residue. The D gene is left open where the match is weak. Part of the rows lack a size; the others show once, few, many or a class for expanded clones.

v_call	d_call	clone_size	cdr3_length	j_call	cdr3_nt	cdr3_aa
TRBV19	TRBD1	.	15	TRBJ1-1	TGTGCCAGTAGTATGGACAGGGAGGGGTACACTGAAGCTTTCTTT	CASSMDREGYTEAFF
TRBV7-3	.	.	14	TRBJ1-1	TGTGCCAGCAGCTTTCGAGCGGGAGACACTGAAGCTTTCTTT	CASSFRAGDTEAFF
TRBV12-3/TRBV12-4	.	.	12	TRBJ1-5	TGTGCCACGGGGGTTGTCGGTCAGCCCCAGCATTTT	CATGVVGQPQHF
TRBV9	TRBD2	once	16	TRBJ2-7	TGTGCCAGCAGCGTAGAGTTTTGGCTAGCGGGCTACGAGCAGTACTTC	CASSVEFWLAGYEQYF
TRBV2	TRBD1	.	16	TRBJ1-2	TGTGCCAGCAGTTCTTCCGGGACAGGGGGCAGCTATGGCTACACCTTC	CASSSSGTGGSYGYTF
TRBV19	TRBD1	.	17	TRBJ1-3	TGTGCCAGTCAGGAGACAGGGGGAACTTTGGCTGGAAACACCATATATTTT	CASQETGGTLAGNTIYF
TRBV5-1	TRBD1	.	24	TRBJ1-4	TGCGCCAGCAGCTTGGTTCCCTCGACTACTTCCGGGACAGGACTCATATTTGCTAATGAAAAACTGTTTTTT	CASSLVPSTTSGTGLIFANEKLFF
TRBV10-2	TRBD1	.	14	TRBJ2-7	TGCGCCAGCAGCCGGGGACAGTTGACCTACGAGCAGTACTTC	CASSRGQLTYEQYF
TRBV7-2	TRBD1	.	15	TRBJ1-2	TGTGCCAGCAGCCTGGGACAGGGGGCGTATAGTGGCTACACCTTC	CASSLGQGAYSGYTF
TRBV29-1	.	.	8	TRBJ1-1	TGCAGCGTTGAACGGGCTTTCTTT	CSVERAFF
TRBV5-4	.	.	15	TRBJ2-7	TGTGCCAGCAGCTTGGAGCACGACGGGATTTACGAGCAGTACTTC	CASSLEHDGIYEQYF
TRBV2	TRBD2	once	15	TRBJ2-1	TGTGCCAGCAGTGAAAATTCGCTAGCGGGGAATGAGCAGTTCTTC	CASSENSLAGNEQFF
TRBV28	.	.	12	TRBJ1-1	TGTGCCAGCAGCTTATCTCAGGGAAAGGCTTTCTTT	CASSLSQGKAFF
TRBV6-5	TRBD2	once	15	TRBJ2-7	TGTGCCAGCAGTTACCGTCTAGCGGGAGACTACGAGCAGTACTTC	CASSYRLAGDYEQYF
TRBV27	.	.	16	TRBJ2-5	TGTGCCAGCAGTTTAAGGAGCGGAGGGTACCAAGAGACCCAGTACTTC	CASSLRSGGYQETQYF
TRBV24-1	TRBD2	.	16	TRBJ2-1	TGTGCCACCAGTGCCCTTCGGGGGGGCTCCTACAATGAGCAGTTCTTC	CATSALRGGSYNEQFF
TRBV20-1	TRBD1	.	15	TRBJ2-3	TGCAGTGCTAGTGCCGGGACAGCTAGCACAGATACGCAGTATTTT	CSASAGTASTDTQYF
TRBV2	TRBD1	once	13	TRBJ2-7	TGTGCCAGCGTGGGACAGGGCCAGTACGAGCAGTACTTC	CASVGQGQYEQYF
TRBV4-3	.	.	17	TRBJ1-5	TGCGCCAGCAGCCAAGTCCTGGGGGGGGTCCCGGGATCAGTTCGGCATTTT	CASSQVLGGVPGSVRHF